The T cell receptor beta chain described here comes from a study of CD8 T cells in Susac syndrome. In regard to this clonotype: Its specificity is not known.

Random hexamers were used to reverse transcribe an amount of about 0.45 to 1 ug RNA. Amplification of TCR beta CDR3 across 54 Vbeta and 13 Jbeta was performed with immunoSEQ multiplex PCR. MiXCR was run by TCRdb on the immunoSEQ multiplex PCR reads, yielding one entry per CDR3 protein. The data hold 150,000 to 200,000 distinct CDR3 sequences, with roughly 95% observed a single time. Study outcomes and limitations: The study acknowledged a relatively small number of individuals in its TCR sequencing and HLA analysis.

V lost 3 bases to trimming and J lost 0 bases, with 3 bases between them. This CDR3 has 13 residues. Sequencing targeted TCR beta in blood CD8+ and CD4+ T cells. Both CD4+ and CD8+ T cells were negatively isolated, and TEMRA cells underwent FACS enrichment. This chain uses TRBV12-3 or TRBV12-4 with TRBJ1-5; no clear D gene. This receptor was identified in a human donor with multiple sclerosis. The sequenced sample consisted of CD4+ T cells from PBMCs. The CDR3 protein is CASSFRSNQPQHF. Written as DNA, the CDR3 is TGTGCCAGCAGTTTCCGTAGCAATCAGCCCCAGCATTTT.